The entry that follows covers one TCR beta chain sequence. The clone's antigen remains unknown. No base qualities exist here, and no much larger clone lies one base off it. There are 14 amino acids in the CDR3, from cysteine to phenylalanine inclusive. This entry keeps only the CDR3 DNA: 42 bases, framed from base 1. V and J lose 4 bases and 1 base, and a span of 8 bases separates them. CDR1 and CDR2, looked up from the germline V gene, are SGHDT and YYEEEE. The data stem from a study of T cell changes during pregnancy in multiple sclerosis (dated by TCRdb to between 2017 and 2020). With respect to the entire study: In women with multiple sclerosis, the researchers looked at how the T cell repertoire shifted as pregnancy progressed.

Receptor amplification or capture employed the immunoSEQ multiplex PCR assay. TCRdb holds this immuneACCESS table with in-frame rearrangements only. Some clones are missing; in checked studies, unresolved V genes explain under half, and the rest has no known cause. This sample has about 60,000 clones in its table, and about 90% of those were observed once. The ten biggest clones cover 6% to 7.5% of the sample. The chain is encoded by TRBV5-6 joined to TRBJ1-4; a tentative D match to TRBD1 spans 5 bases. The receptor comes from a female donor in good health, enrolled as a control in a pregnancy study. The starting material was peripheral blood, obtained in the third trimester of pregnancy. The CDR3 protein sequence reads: CASSRQRTNEKLFF. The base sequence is TGTGCCAGCAGCCGACAGAGAACTAATGAAAAACTGTTTTTT.